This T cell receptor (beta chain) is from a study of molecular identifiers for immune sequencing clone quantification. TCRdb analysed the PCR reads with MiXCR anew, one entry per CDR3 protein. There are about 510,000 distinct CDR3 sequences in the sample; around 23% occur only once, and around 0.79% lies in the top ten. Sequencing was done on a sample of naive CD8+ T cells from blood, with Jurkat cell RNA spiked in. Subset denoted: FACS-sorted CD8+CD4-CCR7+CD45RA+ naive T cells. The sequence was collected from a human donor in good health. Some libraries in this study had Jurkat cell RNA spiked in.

The CDR3 DNA reads as TGTGCCAGTAGTATCGGGACGGTGCACAATGAGCAGTTCTTC. This encodes CASSIGTVHNEQFF. The chain carries TRBV19 and TRBJ2-1; tentatively, D is TRBD1 or TRBD2 (5 bases each). The germline V and J ends were trimmed by 3 bases and 5 bases, with 11 bases remaining between them. CDR3 length: 14 amino acids. Per germline, CDR1 LNHDA and CDR2 SQIVND (reference sequence).